This T cell receptor (beta chain) was found in a study of blood T cell repertoires in COVID-19. The overall study: The United States, Italy and Spain were the sources of the acute and convalescent COVID-19 samples. In each case, the material was cDNA or gDNA derived from T cells, B-cell-depleted T cells, or PBMCs.

A few counts support this clone. V lost 4 bases and J lost 4, with 17 bases in between. This CDR3 has 15 amino acids. The germline gives CDR1 LGHNT, CDR2 FRNRAP. In the study's own analysis: For nucleated cells, counts were estimated from reference gene primer amplification. TCRdb keeps only in-frame clones here, not all; method: immunoSEQ multiplex PCR. V, J and clone size reflect that table, while D and trimming were determined from the DNA. Of almost 350,000 clones in the sample, about nine tenths are singletons; the top ten hold approximately 0.93%. The material sequenced was PBMCs or T cells enriched from blood (not recorded which). The TCR sequence derives from a woman aged 25 to 39 who had been exposed to COVID-19. The chain is built from TRBV12-5 and TRBJ2-7; perhaps TRBD2 as D (5 bases). The CDR3 DNA reads TGTGCTAGTGGTTCAATCCGGACGGGAATGTACGAGCAGTACTTC. This gives the protein CASGSIRTGMYEQYF.